The next 17 T cell receptor beta chains were all read from a single sample in a study of OX40 agonist ivuxolimab in advanced cancers. Clones were sequenced by immunoSEQ multiplex PCR, and TCRdb holds only the in-frame ones, with some missing. The sample lists approximately 57,000 clones, under 85% occurring once. The sample was CD4+ or CD8+ T cells sorted from blood, taken in a trial of the OX40 agonist ivuxolimab. The receptors originated from an adult with an advanced solid tumor such as melanoma, head and neck, liver or kidney cancer.

This clone was observed a single time. This chain connects TRBV27 to TRBJ1-5; the D is unclear. This CDR3 is 13 amino acids long. Trimming pared 2 bases from V and 4 bases from J, leaving 6 bases between. Looked up from germline, CDR1 is MNHEY and CDR2 is SMNVEV (reference sequence). The CDR3 nucleotides are TGTGCCAGCAGTTTACGAGGAAATCAGCCCCAGCATTTT. Residues: CASSLRGNQPQHF.

The chain is built from TRBV7-9 and TRBJ1-3; 7 nucleotides align to TRBD1. The CDR3 runs 15 residues. Germline V lookup: CDR1 SEHNR, CDR2 FQNEAQ (reference sequence). The V segment lost 3 bases and the J segment 0 bases; nucleotides outside the gene matches: 2. CDR3 protein: CASSLQGGSGNTIYF. The DNA for the CDR3 is TGTGCCAGCAGCTTGCAGGGGGGCTCTGGAAACACCATATATTTT.

This clone has a single count. The chain employs TRBV11-3 and TRBJ2-3; 14 nucleotides agree with TRBD2. Trimming at V came to 1 base and at J to 7 bases, leaving 7 bases not matched to a gene. CDR1 and CDR2 from the germline V gene are SGHNT and YENEEA. The CDR3 extends over 17 amino acids. The CDR3 DNA reads TGTGCCAGCAGCTTAGGTAGACTAGCGGGAGGGCCGAATACGCAGTATTTT. This codes for CASSLGRLAGGPNTQYF.

In nucleotides, the CDR3 is TGTGCCAGCAGCGGGCATCCGGACAGGTTCAGCACAGATACGCAGTATTTT. Translating gives CASSGHPDRFSTDTQYF. The chain employs TRBV9 and TRBJ2-3; 7 bases are a match to TRBD1. CDR1 is SGDLS, CDR2 YYNGEE, per germline. The J segment lost 0 bases and the V segment lost 3 bases, leaving 10 bases of the junction unmatched. This CDR3 region has 17 residues.

This chain connects TRBV30 to TRBJ1-4; D perhaps matches TRBD1 (6 bases). The ends were cut back, 1 base at V and 6 bases at J, with 12 bases in the middle. From germline, CDR1 is GTSNPN and CDR2 SVGIG (reference sequence). This CDR3 is built from 14 residues. CDR3 in DNA: TGTGCCTGGAGTGACAGGGTGGGAGATGAAAAACTGTTTTTT. Translation gives CAWSDRVGDEKLFF.

The genes are TRBV28 and TRBJ2-7, with 13 bases that match TRBD2. Germline CDR1 and CDR2: MDHEN and SYDVKM. After removal of 6 bases from V and 9 bases from J, the junction contained 8 bases not matched to a gene. The CDR3 contains 14 residues. The CDR3 loop reads CASRGLAGRNGQYF. CDR3 DNA sequence: TGTGCCAGCAGGGGACTAGCGGGAAGGAACGGGCAGTACTTC.

The chain has TRBV7-2 and TRBJ1-4; TRBD1 is a possible D gene (5 bases). CDR3 length: 14 amino acids. V was trimmed by 6 bases and J by 4 bases, leaving 12 bases between them. CDR1 and CDR2 from the germline V gene are SGHTA and FQGNSA. As DNA, the CDR3 is TGTGCCAGCAGTAGGGGCGGACATAATGAAAAACTGTTTTTT. Its translation is CASSRGGHNEKLFF.

In its sample, this clone was seen once. V is TRBV5-1 and J is TRBJ2-1; D possibly corresponds to TRBD1 (5 bases). The CDR3 runs to 15 residues. V lost 0 bases, J lost 5 bases, and 12 bases lay in between. Germline CDR1 is SGHRS and CDR2 is YFSETQ. The chain's CDR3 is CASSLDAGSHNEQFF. DNA of the CDR3: TGCGCCAGCAGCTTGGACGCAGGGTCCCACAATGAGCAGTTCTTC.

The gene calls are TRBV2 and TRBJ2-1; 12 bases match TRBD2. This CDR3 comprises 14 residues. The junction had 2 bases not matched to a gene; V was cut back by 7 bases and J by 4 bases. Germline V gene lookup returns CDR1 SNHLY and CDR2 FYNNEI. CDR3 protein: CASTTSGGYNEQFF. For the CDR3, the DNA is TGTGCCAGCACGACTAGCGGGGGATACAATGAGCAGTTCTTC. Drawing the rest from reference TRBV2 and TRBJ2-1, the complete variable domain is EPEVTQTPSHQVTQMGQEVILRCVPISNHLYFYWYRQILGQKVEFLVSFYNNEISEKSEIFDDQFSVERPDGSNFTLKIRSTKLEDSAMYFCASTTSGGYNEQFFGPGTRLTVL.

The chain joins TRBV7-9 to TRBJ2-1; D may be TRBD1 (5 bases). Trimming shortened V by 2 bases and J by 9 bases, and 8 bases separated the two germline ends. This CDR3 spans 12 amino acids. CDR1 is SEHNR and CDR2 is FQNEAQ in the germline V gene (reference sequence). DNA for the CDR3: TGTGCCAGCAGCTTATTCCAGGGTGAGCAGTTCTTC. Its protein product is CASSLFQGEQFF.

V gene TRBV6-5 combines with J gene TRBJ2-7; D ambiguous. Germline V gives CDR1 MNHEY, CDR2 SVGAGI. Trimming left V 2 bases short and J 4 bases short, with 15 bases between. The CDR3 consists of 15 residues. CDR3 DNA: TGTGCCAGCAGTTACAGGTTCCCCGGCGCTTACGAGCAGTACTTC. The encoded protein is CASSYRFPGAYEQYF.

The chain employs TRBV19 and TRBJ2-1, with 8 bases aligning to TRBD2. Germline V lookup: CDR1 LNHDA, CDR2 SQIVND (reference sequence). After removal of 1 base from V and 1 base from J, the junction contained 6 bases not matched to a gene. The CDR3 is 17 residues long. The CDR3 here is CASSIGGTRRSYNEQFF. The CDR3 coding sequence is TGTGCCAGTAGTATAGGTGGGACTAGAAGGTCCTACAATGAGCAGTTCTTC.

The CDR3 protein is CASSQDRSGRAQETQYF. In DNA form, the CDR3 reads TGTGCCAGCAGCCAAGATCGGAGCGGGAGGGCCCAAGAGACCCAGTACTTC. V is TRBV4-2 and J is TRBJ2-5; 10 positions match TRBD2. The V segment lost 0 bases and the J segment 1 base; nucleotides outside the gene matches: 5. Per germline, CDR1 LGHNA and CDR2 YNFKEQ. The CDR3 extends over 17 amino acids.

The rearrangement links TRBV19 to TRBJ1-1, with TRBD1 matching 7 bases. The germline gives CDR1 LNHDA, CDR2 SQIVND (reference sequence). The CDR3 runs 17 residues. V lost 5 bases, J lost 5 bases, and 17 bases stayed unmatched. The CDR3 region is CASSFIPRQGVKTEAFF. The CDR3 DNA sequence: TGTGCCAGTAGTTTCATACCCCGACAGGGAGTAAAAACTGAAGCTTTCTTT.

The J gene is TRBJ1-4, the V gene TRBV7-2, with 10 bases fitting TRBD1. The CDR3 covers 14 residues. CDR1 SGHTA and CDR2 FQGNSA come from the germline V gene. V lost 4 bases and J lost 8; bases outside the gene matches: 4. As DNA, the CDR3 is TGTGCCAGCAGCTCCGGACAGGGGGACGAAAAACTGTTTTTT. As protein: CASSSGQGDEKLFF.

The chain couples TRBV6-6 to TRBJ2-5; tentative D call: TRBD2 (5 bases). The germline V gene encodes CDR1 MNHNY and CDR2 SVGAGI (reference sequence). V lost 2 bases and J 3 bases, leaving 7 bases between the germline ends. The CDR3 is made up of 13 amino acids. CDR3 sequence: CASSYGREETQYF. CDR3 in DNA: TGTGCCAGCAGTTACGGGCGGGAAGAGACCCAGTACTTC.

Note on this clone: Additional DNA sequences in this sample encode the identical CDR3. The genes are TRBV18 and TRBJ1-4, with 7 bases identical to TRBD1. The CDR3 extends over 14 amino acids. V was clipped by 1 base and J by 8 bases; unmatched bases: 4. CDR1 and CDR2 (germline): KGHSH, LQKENI. The CDR3 region has the DNA TGTGCCAGCTCACCACAGGGGGCTGACGAAAAACTGTTTTTT. This translates into CASSPQGADEKLFF.